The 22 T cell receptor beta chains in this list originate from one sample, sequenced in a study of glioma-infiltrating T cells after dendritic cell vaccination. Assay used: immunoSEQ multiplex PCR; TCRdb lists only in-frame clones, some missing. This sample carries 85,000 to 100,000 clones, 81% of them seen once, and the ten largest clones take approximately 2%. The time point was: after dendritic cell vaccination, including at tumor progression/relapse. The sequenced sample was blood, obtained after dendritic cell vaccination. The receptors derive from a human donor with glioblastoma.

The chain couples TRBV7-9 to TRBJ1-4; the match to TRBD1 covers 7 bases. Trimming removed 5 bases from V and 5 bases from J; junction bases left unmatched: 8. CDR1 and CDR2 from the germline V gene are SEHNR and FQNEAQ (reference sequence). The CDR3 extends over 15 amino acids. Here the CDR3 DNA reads TGTGCCAGCAGCCCCCGGGTGGGACAGAATGAAAAACTGTTTTTT. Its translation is CASSPRVGQNEKLFF.

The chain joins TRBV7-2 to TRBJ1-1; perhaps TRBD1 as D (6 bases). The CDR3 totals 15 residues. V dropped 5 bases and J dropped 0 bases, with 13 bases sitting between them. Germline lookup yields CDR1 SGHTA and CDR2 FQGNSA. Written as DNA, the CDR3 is TGTGCCAGCAGCCATCCCTGGGACATGAACACTGAAGCTTTCTTT. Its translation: CASSHPWDMNTEAFF.

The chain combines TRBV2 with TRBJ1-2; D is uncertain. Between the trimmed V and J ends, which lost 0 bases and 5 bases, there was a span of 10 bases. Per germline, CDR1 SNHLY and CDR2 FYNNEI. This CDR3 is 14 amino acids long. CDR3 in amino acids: CASSEARGIYGYTF. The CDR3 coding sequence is TGTGCCAGCAGTGAAGCGCGCGGAATTTATGGCTACACCTTC.

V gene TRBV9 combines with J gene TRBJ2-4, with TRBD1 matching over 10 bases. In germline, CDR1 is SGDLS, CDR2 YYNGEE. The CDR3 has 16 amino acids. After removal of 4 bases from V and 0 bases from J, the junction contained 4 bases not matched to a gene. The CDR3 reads CASSSRDRGAKNIQYF. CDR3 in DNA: TGTGCCAGCAGCTCCAGGGACAGGGGAGCCAAAAACATTCAGTACTTC.

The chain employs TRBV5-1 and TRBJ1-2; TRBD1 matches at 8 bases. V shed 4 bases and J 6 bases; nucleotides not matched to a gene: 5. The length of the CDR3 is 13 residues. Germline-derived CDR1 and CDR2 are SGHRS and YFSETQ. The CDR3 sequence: CASSPSGGDGYTF. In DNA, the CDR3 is TGCGCCAGCAGCCCATCAGGGGGCGATGGCTACACCTTC.

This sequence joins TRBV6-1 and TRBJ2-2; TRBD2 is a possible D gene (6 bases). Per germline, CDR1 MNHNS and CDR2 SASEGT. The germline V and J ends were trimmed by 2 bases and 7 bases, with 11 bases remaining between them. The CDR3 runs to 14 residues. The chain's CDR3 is CASSETSLGGELFF. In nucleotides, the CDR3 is TGTGCCAGCAGTGAAACTAGCCTGGGCGGGGAGCTGTTTTTT.

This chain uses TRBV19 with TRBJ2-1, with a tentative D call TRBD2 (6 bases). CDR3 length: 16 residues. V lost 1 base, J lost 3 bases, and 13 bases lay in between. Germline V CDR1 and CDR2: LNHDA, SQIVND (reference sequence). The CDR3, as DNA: TGTGCCAGTAGTATAGGAGATCGGGGGTACTACAATGAGCAGTTCTTC. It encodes CASSIGDRGYYNEQFF.

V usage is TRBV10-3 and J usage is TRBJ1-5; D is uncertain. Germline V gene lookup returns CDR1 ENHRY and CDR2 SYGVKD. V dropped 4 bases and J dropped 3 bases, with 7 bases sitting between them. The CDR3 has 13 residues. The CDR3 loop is CAISAGYNQPQHF. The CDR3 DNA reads TGTGCCATCAGTGCGGGTTACAATCAGCCCCAGCATTTT.

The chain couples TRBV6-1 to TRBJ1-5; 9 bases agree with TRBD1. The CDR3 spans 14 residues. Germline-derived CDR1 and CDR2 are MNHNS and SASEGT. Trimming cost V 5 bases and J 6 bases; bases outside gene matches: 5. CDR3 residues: CASSQQGAPQPQHF. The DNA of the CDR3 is TGTGCCAGCAGTCAACAGGGGGCTCCTCAGCCCCAGCATTTT.

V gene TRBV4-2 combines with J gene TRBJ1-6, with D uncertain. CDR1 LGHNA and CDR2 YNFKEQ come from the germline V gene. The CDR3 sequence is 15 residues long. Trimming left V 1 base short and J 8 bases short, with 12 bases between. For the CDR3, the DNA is TGTGCCAGCAGCCAAGGACTTCGGAGCGATTCACCCCTCCACTTT. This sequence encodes CASSQGLRSDSPLHF.

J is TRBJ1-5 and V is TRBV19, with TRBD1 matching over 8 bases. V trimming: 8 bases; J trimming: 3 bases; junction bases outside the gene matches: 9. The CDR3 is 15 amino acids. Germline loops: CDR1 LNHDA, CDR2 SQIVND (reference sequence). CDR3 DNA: TGTGCCAGTCGCCCGGGGACAGGCTACAATCAGCCCCAGCATTTT. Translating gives CASRPGTGYNQPQHF.

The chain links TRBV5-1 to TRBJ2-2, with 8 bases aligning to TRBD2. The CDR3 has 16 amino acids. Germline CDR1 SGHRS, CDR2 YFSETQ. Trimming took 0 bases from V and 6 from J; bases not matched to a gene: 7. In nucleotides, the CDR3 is TGCGCCAGCAGCTTGGCCGCGGGGGGCGATTCCGGGGAGCTGTTTTTT. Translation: CASSLAAGGDSGELFF.

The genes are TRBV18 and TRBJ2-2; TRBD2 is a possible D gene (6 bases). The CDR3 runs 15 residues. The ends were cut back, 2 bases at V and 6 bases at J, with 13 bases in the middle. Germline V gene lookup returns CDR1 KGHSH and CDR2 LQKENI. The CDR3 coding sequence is TGTGCCAGCTCACCAGGACGGGAGAAGGCCGGGGAGCTGTTTTTT. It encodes CASSPGREKAGELFF.

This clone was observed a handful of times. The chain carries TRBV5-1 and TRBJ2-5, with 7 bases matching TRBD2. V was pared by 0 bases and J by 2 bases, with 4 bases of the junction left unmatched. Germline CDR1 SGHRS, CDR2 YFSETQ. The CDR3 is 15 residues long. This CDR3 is CASSLGGGRQETQYF. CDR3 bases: TGCGCCAGCAGCTTGGGGGGGGGACGGCAAGAGACCCAGTACTTC.

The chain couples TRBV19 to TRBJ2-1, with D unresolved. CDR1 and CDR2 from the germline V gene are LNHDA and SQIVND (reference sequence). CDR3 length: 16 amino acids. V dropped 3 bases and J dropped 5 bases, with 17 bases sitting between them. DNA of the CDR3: TGTGCCAGTAGTATCTCAGTTTCTACGACAAACAATGAGCAGTTCTTC. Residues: CASSISVSTTNNEQFF.

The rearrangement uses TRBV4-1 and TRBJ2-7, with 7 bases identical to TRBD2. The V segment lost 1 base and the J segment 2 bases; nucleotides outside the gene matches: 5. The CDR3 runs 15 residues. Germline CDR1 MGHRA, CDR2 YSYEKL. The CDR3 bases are TGCGCCAGCAGCCAAGCACCTAGCGGTCCCTACGAGCAGTACTTC. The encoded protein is CASSQAPSGPYEQYF.

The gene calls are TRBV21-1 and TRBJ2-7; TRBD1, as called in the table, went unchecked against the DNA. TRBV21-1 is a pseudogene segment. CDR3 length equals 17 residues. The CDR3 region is CASSALPGQQNPDEQYV. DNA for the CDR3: TGTGCCAGCAGCGCACTCCCGGGACAGCAAAATCCGGACGAGCAGTACGTC.

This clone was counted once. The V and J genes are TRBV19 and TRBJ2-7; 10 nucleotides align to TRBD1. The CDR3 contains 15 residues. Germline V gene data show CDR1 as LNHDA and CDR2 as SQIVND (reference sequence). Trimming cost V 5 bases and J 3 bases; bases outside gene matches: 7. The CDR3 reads CASSDRGLLSYEQYF. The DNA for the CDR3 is TGTGCCAGTAGTGACAGGGGGCTCCTGAGCTACGAGCAGTACTTC.

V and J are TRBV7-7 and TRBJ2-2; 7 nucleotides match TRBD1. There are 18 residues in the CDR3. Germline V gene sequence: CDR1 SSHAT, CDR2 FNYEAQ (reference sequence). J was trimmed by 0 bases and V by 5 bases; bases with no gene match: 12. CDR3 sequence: CASSPNRVGQANTGELFF. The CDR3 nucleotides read TGTGCCAGCAGCCCTAACCGAGTCGGACAGGCGAACACCGGGGAGCTGTTTTTT.

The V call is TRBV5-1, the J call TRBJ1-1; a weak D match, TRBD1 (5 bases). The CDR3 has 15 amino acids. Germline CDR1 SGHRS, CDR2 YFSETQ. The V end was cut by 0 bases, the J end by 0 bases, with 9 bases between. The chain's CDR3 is CASSLGPGLNTEAFF. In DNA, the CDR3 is TGCGCCAGCAGCTTGGGACCAGGGCTGAACACTGAAGCTTTCTTT.

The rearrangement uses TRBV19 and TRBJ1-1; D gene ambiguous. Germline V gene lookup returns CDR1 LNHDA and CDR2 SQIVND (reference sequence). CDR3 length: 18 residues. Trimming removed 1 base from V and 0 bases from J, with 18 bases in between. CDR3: CASSIGFGPSAMNTEAFF. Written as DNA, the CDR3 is TGTGCCAGTAGTATAGGTTTTGGGCCTTCGGCCATGAACACTGAAGCTTTCTTT.

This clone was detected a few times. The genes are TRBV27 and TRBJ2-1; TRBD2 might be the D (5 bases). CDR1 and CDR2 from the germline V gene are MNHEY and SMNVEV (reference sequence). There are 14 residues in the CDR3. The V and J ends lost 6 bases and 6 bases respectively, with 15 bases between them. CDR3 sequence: CASRWRTGSNEQFF. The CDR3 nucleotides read TGTGCCAGCAGATGGAGGACTGGTTCCAATGAGCAGTTCTTC.